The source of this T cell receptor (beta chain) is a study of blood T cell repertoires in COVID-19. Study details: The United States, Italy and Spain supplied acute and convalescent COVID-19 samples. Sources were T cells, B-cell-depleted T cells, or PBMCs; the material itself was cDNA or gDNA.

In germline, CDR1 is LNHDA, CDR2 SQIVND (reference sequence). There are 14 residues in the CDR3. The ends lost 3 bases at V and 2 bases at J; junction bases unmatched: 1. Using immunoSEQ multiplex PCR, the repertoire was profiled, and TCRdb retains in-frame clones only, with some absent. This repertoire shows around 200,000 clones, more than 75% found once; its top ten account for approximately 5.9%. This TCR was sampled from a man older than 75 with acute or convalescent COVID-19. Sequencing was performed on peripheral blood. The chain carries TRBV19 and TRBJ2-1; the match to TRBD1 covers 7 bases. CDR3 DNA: TGTGCCAGTAGTATCGGACAGGCCTACAATGAGCAGTTCTTC. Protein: CASSIGQAYNEQFF.